This TCR beta chain was identified in a study of PD-L1 blockade in urothelial cancer. Study in general: Samples came from 3 weeks, at the second dose, and 6 weeks into treatment. Blood yielded a median of 141,255 T cells per sample. General study results and limits: Better survival was predicted by below-median pretreatment blood TCR clonality.

Remarks on this clone: Its antigen remains unknown.

Assay used: immunoSEQ multiplex PCR; TCRdb lists only in-frame clones, some missing. The table lists tens of thousands of clones, around 80% of them singletons. V shed 1 base and J 5 bases; nucleotides not matched to a gene: 4. The CDR3 sequence is 14 residues long. The germline V gene has CDR1 MNHNS and CDR2 SASEGT. As to time point: peripheral blood 6 weeks after treatment start. The number of samples from each patient was between 1 and 8, taken pretreatment and on-treatment. The receptor's source is a man between 65 and 85 years old with urothelial cancer. The chain couples TRBV6-1 to TRBJ1-2; 7 nucleotides align to TRBD1. Sequenced material: PBMCs, taken around atezolizumab (anti-PD-L1) treatment. CDR3 in amino acids: CASSEEGAHYGYTF. CDR3 coding DNA: TGTGCCAGCAGTGAAGAGGGGGCGCATTATGGCTACACCTTC.